This entry describes one T cell receptor beta chain. Antigen unknown. The data originate from a study of shared clonotypes between healthy human individuals. General study results and limits: Between several donors, naive CD4 clonotypes were shared at a level of about 5%. A small donor pool kept down the genetic and exposure-history diversity that was represented.

The CDR3 contains 15 residues. Per germline, CDR1 WNHNN and CDR2 SYGVQD (reference sequence). The V gene lost 2 bases and the J gene lost 0 bases, with 9 bases spanning the gap. The authors loaded about 200 ng DNA, around 32,000 T cell genomes, into sorted-subset replicate PCRs. Data came from immunoSEQ multiplex PCR; TCRdb stores just in-frame clones and leaves some out. The sample holds 850,000 to 1,200,000 clones, approximately 70% seen once. The chain uses TRBV10-1 and TRBJ2-3, with unresolved D. The sequence came from a man aged 18 to 29 in good health. Source material: memory CD4+ T cells sorted from blood. Subset denoted: CD45RA-negative fraction. As DNA, the CDR3 is TGCGCCAGCAGTGAGGGGCTTTTAAGCACAGATACGCAGTATTTT. Its translation: CASSEGLLSTDTQYF.